The clone carrying this T cell receptor beta chain came up a few times. Its antigen is undetermined. Sequenced with the Oncomine TCR Beta short-read assay was DNA taken from cultured CD4+ T cells. TCRdb re-analysed the PCR reads in MiXCR, keeping a single row per CDR3 protein. This sample has 17,000 or so distinct CDR3 sequences, with 23% found just once. These data originate in a study of vaccination and CD4 T cells after COVID-19. V lost 1 base and J lost 4, with 13 bases in between. The germline gives CDR1 MNHEY, CDR2 SMNVEV (reference sequence). This CDR3 spans 15 amino acids. Treatment defined: roughly 10-day PBMC culture with coronavirus spike peptide pools or control peptides (ViraFEST assay). PBMCs were cultured at over 1.5 million per well with approximately 9.4 IU/ml IL-2 and approximately 9.4 ug/ml peptide pools.

The chain combines TRBV27 with TRBJ1-1; D is possibly TRBD1 (5 bases). The sequence came from a human donor with COVID-19. The sample comprised cultured CD4+ T cells from blood. CDR3 nucleotide sequence: TGTGCCAGCAGTTTATTTCGGGACTTGAGCACTGAAGCTTTCTTT. Residues: CASSLFRDLSTEAFF.